These 8 T cell receptor beta chains were sequenced from one sample in a study of cytomegalovirus exposure and HLA in healthy donors. Here immunoSEQ multiplex PCR was the method, and the copy in TCRdb shows in-frame clones only, minus some. The sample has 90,000 to 130,000 clones; more than 75% are singletons. Sequencing used PBMCs. These TCRs come from a woman in her thirties in good health and CMV-seropositive.

V usage is TRBV5-1 and J usage is TRBJ2-3; possible D gene TRBD2, 5 bases. The CDR3 is 16 residues long. Germline values: CDR1 SGHRS, CDR2 YFSETQ. The V end was cut by 0 bases, the J end by 0 bases, with 11 bases between. This chain's CDR3 is CASSLGLAQSTDTQYF. The CDR3 DNA follows: TGCGCCAGCAGCTTGGGGCTAGCCCAGAGCACAGATACGCAGTATTTT.

V is TRBV5-4 and J is TRBJ2-7; 10 nucleotides line up with TRBD2. There are 15 residues in the CDR3. Trimming at V came to 4 bases and at J to 6 bases, leaving 10 bases not matched to a gene. Germline values: CDR1 SGHNT, CDR2 YYREEE (reference sequence). CDR3 region: CASSGSGRYRGEQYF. As DNA, the CDR3 is TGTGCCAGCAGCGGTAGCGGGAGGTACCGCGGCGAGCAGTACTTC.

The gene calls are TRBV4-1 and TRBJ2-5; possibly TRBD1 for D (5 bases). Germline CDR1 and CDR2: MGHRA and YSYEKL. This CDR3 contains 15 residues. Deletions cut 0 bases from V and 0 bases from J, with 8 bases between. The CDR3 region is CASSQDGQDQETQYF. CDR3 bases: TGCGCCAGCAGCCAAGATGGACAAGACCAAGAGACCCAGTACTTC.

The chain has TRBV7-9 and TRBJ2-7; 7 bases are a match to TRBD2. V lost 8 bases and J lost 2; bases outside the gene matches: 12. The germline gives CDR1 SEHNR, CDR2 FQNEAQ (reference sequence). The CDR3 runs 15 residues. CDR3 sequence (DNA): TGTGCCAGCCGGGGAGGGACCGAAAAACCCTACGAGCAGTACTTC. It translates to CASRGGTEKPYEQYF.

Ten or more counts support this clone. Other DNA variants within this sample encode the same CDR3. The V call is TRBV2, the J call TRBJ2-2; D might be TRBD2 (6 bases). CDR1 and CDR2 (germline): SNHLY, FYNNEI. The CDR3 runs to 13 residues. V gave up 8 bases and J gave up 4 bases, with 11 bases separating them. The CDR3 nucleotides read TGTGCCAGCTCGGCCGGGGGCACCGGGGAGCTGTTTTTT. Its protein is CASSAGGTGELFF.

The chain recombines TRBV7-9 with TRBJ2-1; TRBD2 matches at 12 bases. This CDR3 is built from 15 residues. The V gene end was trimmed by 8 bases and the J gene end by 4 bases; junction bases not matched to a gene: 6. CDR1 is SEHNR, CDR2 FQNEAQ, per germline (reference sequence). The CDR3 region has the DNA TGTGCCAGCCGGACTAGCGGGATTCTATACAATGAGCAGTTCTTC. Amino acid sequence: CASRTSGILYNEQFF.

The J gene is TRBJ1-5, the V gene TRBV13, with D possibly TRBD1 on 5 matching bases. Between the trimmed V and J ends, which lost 5 bases and 2 bases, there was a span of 10 bases. The germline gives CDR1 PRHDT, CDR2 FYEKMQ (reference sequence). This CDR3 comprises 14 residues. The CDR3 DNA is TGTGCCAGCAGCCGGGGGTTAGGCAATCAGCCCCAGCATTTT. Amino acids: CASSRGLGNQPQHF.

This rearrangement joins TRBV28 to TRBJ2-7; weak D call: TRBD1 (5 bases). Trimming removed 3 bases at V and 3 bases at J, with 15 bases between. Germline lookup yields CDR1 MDHEN and CDR2 SYDVKM. The CDR3 is made up of 15 amino acids. The CDR3 bases are TGTGCCAGCAGTTTTTATTCAACTGACAGCTACGAGCAGTACTTC. Protein: CASSFYSTDSYEQYF.